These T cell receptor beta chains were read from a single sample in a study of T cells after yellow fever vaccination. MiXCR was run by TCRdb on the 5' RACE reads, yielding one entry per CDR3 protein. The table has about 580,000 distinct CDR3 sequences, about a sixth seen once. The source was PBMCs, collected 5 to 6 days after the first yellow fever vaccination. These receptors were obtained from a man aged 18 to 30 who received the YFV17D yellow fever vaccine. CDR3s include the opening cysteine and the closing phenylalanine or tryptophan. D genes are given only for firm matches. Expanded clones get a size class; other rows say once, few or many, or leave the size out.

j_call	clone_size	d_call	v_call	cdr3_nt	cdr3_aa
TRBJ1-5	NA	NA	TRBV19	TGTGCCAGTAGTACCAGCACCGGTCAGCCCCAGCATTTT	CASSTSTGQPQHF
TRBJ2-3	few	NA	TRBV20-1	TGCAGTGCTAGGGCAGGGACGAGAACAGATACGCAGTATTTT	CSARAGTRTDTQYF
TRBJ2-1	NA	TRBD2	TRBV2	TGTGCCAGCAGACGCGCACCCGGGACTAGGTCCTACAATGAGCAGTTCTTC	CASRRAPGTRSYNEQFF
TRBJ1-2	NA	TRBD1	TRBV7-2	TGTGCCAGCAGCCCCAACAGGGGGGTCTATGGCTACACCTTC	CASSPNRGVYGYTF
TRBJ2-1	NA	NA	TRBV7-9	TGTGCCAGCGGCCGGAGCGGCTCCTACAATGAGCAGTTCTTC	CASGRSGSYNEQFF
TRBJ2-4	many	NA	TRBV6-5	TGTGCCAGCAGTTACTCCAGGGGTGGCATTCAGTACTTC	CASSYSRGGIQYF
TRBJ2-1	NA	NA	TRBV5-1	TGCGCCAGCAGCTTGACTCGGGCGGGGGAGCAGTTCTTC	CASSLTRAGEQFF
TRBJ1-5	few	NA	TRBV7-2	TGTGCCAGCAGCTTTGGGGGAAGTGATAATCAGCCCCAGCATTTT	CASSFGGSDNQPQHF
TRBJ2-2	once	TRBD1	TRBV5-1	TGCGCCAGCAGCTTGGGACAGGGGAATCTCGGGGAGCTGTGTTTT	CASSLGQGNLGELCF
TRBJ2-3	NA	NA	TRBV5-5	TGTGCCAGCAGCCCAGAATGGCTAGCAAAAGATACGCAGTATTTT	CASSPEWLAKDTQYF
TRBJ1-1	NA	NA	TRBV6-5	TGTGCCAGCAGTTACAGGGCACAGGACACTGAAGCTTTCTTT	CASSYRAQDTEAFF
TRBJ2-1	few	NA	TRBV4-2	TGTGCCAGCAGCCAAGACTCGGGTGTCACCTACAATGAGCAGTTCTTC	CASSQDSGVTYNEQFF
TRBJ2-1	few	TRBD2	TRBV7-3	TGTGCCAGCCTATCCAAGGGGCGGGGGGGCGCCTACAATGAGCAGTTCTTC	CASLSKGRGGAYNEQFF
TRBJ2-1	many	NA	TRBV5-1	TGCGCCAGCAGCTTGGGATTTGACGGTAATGAGCAGTTCTTC	CASSLGFDGNEQFF
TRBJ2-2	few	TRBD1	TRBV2	TGTGCCAGCAGCCCCGGGACAGGGGTCGCCGGGGAGCTGTTTTTT	CASSPGTGVAGELFF
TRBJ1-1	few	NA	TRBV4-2	TGTGCCAGCAGCCAAGTGCAGGGAAAAGCTTTCTTT	CASSQVQGKAFF
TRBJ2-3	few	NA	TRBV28	TGTGCCAGCACGAACGGGAACGGGGGGCCCGGTCATACGCAGTATTTT	CASTNGNGGPGHTQYF
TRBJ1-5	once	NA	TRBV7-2	TGTGCCAGCAGTTTGCAGAGTCAGCCCCAGCATTTT	CASSLQSQPQHF
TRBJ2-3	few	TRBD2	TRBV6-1	TGTGCCAGCAGTGAAGGGACTAGCGGGGGGGCAGATACGCAGTATTTT	CASSEGTSGGADTQYF
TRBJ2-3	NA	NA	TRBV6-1	TGTGCCAGCAGTGAAGGGGGGCAGGCCGAAATAACGCAGTATTTT	CASSEGGQAEITQYF